This T cell receptor beta chain was captured by sequencing in a study of memory CD4+ T cells and cytomegalovirus serostatus. Study outcomes and limitations: CMV serostatus prediction reached median AUC approximately 0.95, or 0.91 with US-trained model. Suggested: most of the CMV-linked TCR signature lies in CD4+ memory cells.

For this clone: Antigen unknown.

Original analysis: Out-of-frame sequences were removed, leaving 2 million or so distinct TCRbeta sequences. The data were produced by immunoSEQ multiplex PCR, yet TCRdb's version contains in-frame clones alone and is incomplete. Clone size and the V and J calls come from that table; the DNA yielded D and trimming. Of approximately 40,000 clones in the sample, over 60% were seen once. The CDR3 covers 14 residues. Trimming removed 4 bases at V and 5 bases at J, with 14 bases between. Germline loops: CDR1 SGHNT, CDR2 YENEEA. The sort gate was single viable CD3+CD4+CD8-CD45RO+ cells for memory CD4+ T cells.

This clonotype was sampled from an adult in good health and CMV-seronegative. Sequencing was carried out using memory CD4+ T cells from blood. This rearrangement joins TRBV11-3 to TRBJ2-5, with D maybe TRBD2 (6 bases). CDR3 sequence (DNA): TGTGCCAGCAGCTCGGTCGGCGGGACCGAGACCCAGTACTTC. It yields the protein CASSSVGGTETQYF.